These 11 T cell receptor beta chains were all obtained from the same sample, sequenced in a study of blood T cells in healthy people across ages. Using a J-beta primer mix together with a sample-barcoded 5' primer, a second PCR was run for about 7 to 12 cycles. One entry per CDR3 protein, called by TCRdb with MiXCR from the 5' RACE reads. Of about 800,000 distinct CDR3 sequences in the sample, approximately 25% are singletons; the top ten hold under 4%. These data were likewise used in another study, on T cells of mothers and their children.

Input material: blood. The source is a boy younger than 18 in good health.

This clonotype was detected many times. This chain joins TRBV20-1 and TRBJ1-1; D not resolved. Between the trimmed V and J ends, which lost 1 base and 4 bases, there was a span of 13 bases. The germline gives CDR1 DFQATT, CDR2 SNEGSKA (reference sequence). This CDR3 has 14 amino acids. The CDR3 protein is CSARGIGLGTEAFF. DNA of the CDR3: TGCAGTGCTAGAGGTATAGGGCTTGGCACTGAAGCTTTCTTT.

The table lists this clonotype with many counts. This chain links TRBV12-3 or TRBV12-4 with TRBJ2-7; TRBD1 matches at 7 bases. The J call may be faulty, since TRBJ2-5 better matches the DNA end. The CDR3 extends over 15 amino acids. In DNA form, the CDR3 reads TGTGCCAGCAGCCTGGTGTACAGGGGAAGGGAGACCCAGTACTTC. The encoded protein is CASSLVYRGRETQYF.

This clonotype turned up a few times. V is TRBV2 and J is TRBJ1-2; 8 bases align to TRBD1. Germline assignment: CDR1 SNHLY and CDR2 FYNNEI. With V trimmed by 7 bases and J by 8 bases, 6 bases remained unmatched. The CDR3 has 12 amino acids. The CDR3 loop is CASTQGARGYTF. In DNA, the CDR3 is TGTGCCAGCACGCAGGGGGCGCGGGGCTACACCTTC. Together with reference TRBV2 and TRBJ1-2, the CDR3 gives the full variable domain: EPEVTQTPSHQVTQMGQEVILRCVPISNHLYFYWYRQILGQKVEFLVSFYNNEISEKSEIFDDQFSVERPDGSNFTLKIRSTKLEDSAMYFCASTQGARGYTFGSGTRLTVV.

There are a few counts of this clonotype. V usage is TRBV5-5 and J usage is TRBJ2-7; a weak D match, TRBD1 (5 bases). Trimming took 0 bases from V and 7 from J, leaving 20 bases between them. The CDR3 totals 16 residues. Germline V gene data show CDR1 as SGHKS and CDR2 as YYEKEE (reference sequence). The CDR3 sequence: CASSLDPLAGPEEQYF. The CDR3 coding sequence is TGTGCCAGCAGCTTGGACCCCCTCGCAGGGCCGGAGGAGCAGTACTTC. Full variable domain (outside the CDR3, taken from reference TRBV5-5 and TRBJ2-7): DAGVTQSPTHLIKTRGQQVTLRCSPISGHKSVSWYQQVLGQGPQFIFQYYEKEERGRGNFPDRFSARQFPNYSSELNVNALLLGDSALYLCASSLDPLAGPEEQYFGPGTRLTVT.

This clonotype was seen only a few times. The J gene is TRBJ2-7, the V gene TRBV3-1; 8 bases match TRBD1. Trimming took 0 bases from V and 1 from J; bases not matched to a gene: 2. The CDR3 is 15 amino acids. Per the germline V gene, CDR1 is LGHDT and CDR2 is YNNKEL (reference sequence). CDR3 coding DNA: TGTGCCAGCAGCCAAGAGGACAGGGCGTCCTACGAGCAGTACTTC. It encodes CASSQEDRASYEQYF.

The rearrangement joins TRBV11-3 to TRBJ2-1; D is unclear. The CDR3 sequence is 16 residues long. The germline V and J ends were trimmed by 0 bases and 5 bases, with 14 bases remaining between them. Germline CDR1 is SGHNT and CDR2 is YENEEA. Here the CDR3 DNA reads TGTGCCAGCAGCTTAGATTACGGGTCTGATAACAATGAGCAGTTCTTC. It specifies CASSLDYGSDNNEQFF.

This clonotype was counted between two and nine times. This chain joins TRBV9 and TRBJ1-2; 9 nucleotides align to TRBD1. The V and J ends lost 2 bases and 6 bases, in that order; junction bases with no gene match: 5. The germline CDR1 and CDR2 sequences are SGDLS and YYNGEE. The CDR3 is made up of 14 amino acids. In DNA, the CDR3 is TGTGCCAGCAGCGTTAACAGGGGGCTGGATGGCTACACCTTC. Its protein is CASSVNRGLDGYTF. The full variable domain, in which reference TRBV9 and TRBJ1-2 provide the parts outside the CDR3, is DSGVTQTPKHLITATGQRVTLRCSPRSGDLSVYWYQQSLDQGLQFLIQYYNGEERAKGNILERFSAQQFPDLHSELNLSSLELGDSALYFCASSVNRGLDGYTFGSGTRLTVV.

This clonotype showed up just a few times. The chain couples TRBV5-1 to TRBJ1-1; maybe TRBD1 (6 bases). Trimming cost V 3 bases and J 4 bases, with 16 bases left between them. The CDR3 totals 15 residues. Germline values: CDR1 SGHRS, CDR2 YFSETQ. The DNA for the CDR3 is TGCGCCAGCAGCTGGTGGGGGCAGGGTTCCACTGAAGCTTTCTTT. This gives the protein CASSWWGQGSTEAFF.

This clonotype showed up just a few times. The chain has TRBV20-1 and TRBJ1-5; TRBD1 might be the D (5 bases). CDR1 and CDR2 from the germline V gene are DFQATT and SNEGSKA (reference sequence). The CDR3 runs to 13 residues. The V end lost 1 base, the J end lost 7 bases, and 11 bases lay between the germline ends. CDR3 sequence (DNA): TGCAGTGCTAGAGTTCGGGGGAGGCAGCCCCAGCATTTT. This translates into CSARVRGRQPQHF.

CDR3 residues: CASQQGWGEQFF. The CDR3 region has the DNA TGTGCCAGCCAACAGGGCTGGGGTGAGCAGTTCTTC. The chain carries TRBV19 and TRBJ2-5, with a possible D match to TRBD1 (6 bases). The closer fit of TRBJ2-1 to the DNA end suggests the J call may be wrong. Germline loops: CDR1 LNHDA, CDR2 SQIVND (reference sequence). The CDR3 covers 12 residues.

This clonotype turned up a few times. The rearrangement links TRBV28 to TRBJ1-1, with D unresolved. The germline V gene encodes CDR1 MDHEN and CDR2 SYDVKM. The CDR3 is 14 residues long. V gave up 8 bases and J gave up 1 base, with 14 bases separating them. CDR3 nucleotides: TGTGCCAGCTACGGGCCCCGGTCGAACACTGAAGCTTTCTTT. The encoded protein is CASYGPRSNTEAFF.